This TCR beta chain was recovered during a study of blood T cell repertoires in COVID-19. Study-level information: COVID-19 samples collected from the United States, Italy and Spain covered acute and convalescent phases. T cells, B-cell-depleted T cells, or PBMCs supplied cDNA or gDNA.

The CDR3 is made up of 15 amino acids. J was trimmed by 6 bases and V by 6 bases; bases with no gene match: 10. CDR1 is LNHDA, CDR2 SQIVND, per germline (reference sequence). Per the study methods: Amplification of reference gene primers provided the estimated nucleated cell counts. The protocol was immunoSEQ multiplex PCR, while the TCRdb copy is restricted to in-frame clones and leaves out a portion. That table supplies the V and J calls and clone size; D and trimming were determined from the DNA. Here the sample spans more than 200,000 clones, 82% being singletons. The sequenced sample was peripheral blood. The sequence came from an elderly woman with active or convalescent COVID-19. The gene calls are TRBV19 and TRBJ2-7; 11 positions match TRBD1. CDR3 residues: CASSPPDGTGGEQYF. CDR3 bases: TGTGCCAGTAGCCCCCCGGACGGGACAGGGGGCGAGCAGTACTTC.